This T cell receptor beta chain was found in a study of cytomegalovirus exposure and HLA in healthy donors. For the study at large: The 120 or so validation repertoires and the approximately 690 first-cohort repertoires shared a platform, a later analysis reported. Broader study findings: Subsequent analysis found a tendency for first-cohort TCR clusters to co-occur within the 120 or so validation repertoires. Some public TCRs appeared in many individuals, while most sequences were rare.

On this clone: Its antigen is undetermined. Other nucleotide sequences from this sample produce the same CDR3.

V was clipped by 3 bases and J by 5 bases, with 10 bases between them. Germline V gene data show CDR1 as MDHEN and CDR2 as SYDVKM. This CDR3 is 13 amino acids long. The data were produced by immunoSEQ multiplex PCR, yet TCRdb's version contains in-frame clones alone and is incomplete. This table has approximately 160,000 clones, 89% appearing once. The sample was PBMCs. The V call is TRBV28, the J call TRBJ2-5, with D possibly matching TRBD2 (7 bases). This receptor was obtained from a woman in her late teens or twenties in good health and CMV-seropositive. The CDR3: CASSLGGPETQYF. For the CDR3, the DNA is TGTGCCAGCAGTTTGGGGGGGCCGGAGACCCAGTACTTC.